These T cell receptor beta chains were read from a single sample in a study of CD8+ T cells in alopecia areata. The assay was immunoSEQ multiplex PCR, and TCRdb's table has in-frame clones only and misses some. Of approximately 91,000 clones in the sample, over 40% were seen once. The specimen sequenced was CD4+ T cells sorted from blood. These receptors were obtained from a human donor with alopecia areata. CDR3s include the opening cysteine and the closing phenylalanine or tryptophan. D genes are given only for firm matches. Clone size, where shown, is once, few, many, or a class for clones that have expanded.

.,few,TRBV28,TRBJ1-5,CASSRIALNSQPQHF,TGTGCCAGCAGTCGTATTGCTCTGAACTCTCAGCCCCAGCATTTT
.,few,TRBV5-1,TRBJ1-2,CASSSGQASTRGYTF,TGCGCCAGCAGCTCGGGGCAGGCGTCCACAAGGGGCTACACCTTC
.,.,TRBV1,TRBJ1-4,CTSRPQGATNEKLFF,TGCACCAGCAGACCGCAGGGGGCAACTAATGAAAAACTGTTTTTT
.,.,TRBV25-1,TRBJ2-5,CASWTDQETQYF,TGTGCCAGTTGGACGGACCAAGAGACCCAGTACTTC
.,.,TRBV2,TRBJ1-2,CASSTGYGYTF,TGTGCCAGCTCGACAGGCTATGGCTACACCTTC
.,.,TRBV5-4,TRBJ2-5,CASSSLTTQETQYF,TGTGCCAGCAGCTCTCTGACCACCCAAGAGACCCAGTACTTC
.,.,TRBV11-3,TRBJ2-5,CASSPYQETQYF,TGTGCCAGCAGCCCGTACCAAGAGACCCAGTACTTC
.,.,TRBV11-2,TRBJ1-4,CASSPKQGWLTNEKLFF,TGTGCCAGCAGCCCTAAACAGGGCTGGTTAACTAATGAAAAACTGTTTTTT
.,once,TRBV2,TRBJ2-7,CASRPTSYEQYF,TGTGCCAGCAGGCCCACAAGCTACGAGCAGTACTTC
TRBD2,.,TRBV5-6,TRBJ2-1,CASSLTSGAYNEQFF,TGTGCCAGCAGCTTGACTAGCGGAGCCTACAATGAGCAGTTCTTC
.,.,TRBV7-2,TRBJ2-3,CASSLSSPEDTQYF,TGTGCCAGCAGCTTATCAAGCCCAGAAGATACGCAGTATTTT
.,.,TRBV29-1,TRBJ2-3,CSVLGLFLTDTQYF,TGCAGCGTTTTGGGACTTTTTCTCACAGATACGCAGTATTTT
.,.,TRBV7-2,TRBJ2-5,CASSPYQETQYF,TGTGCCAGCAGCCCGTACCAAGAGACCCAGTACTTC
TRBD1,.,TRBV6-6,TRBJ2-1,CASSYLRTGNNEQFF,TGTGCCAGCAGTTACCTTAGGACAGGAAACAATGAGCAGTTCTTC
.,.,TRBV14,TRBJ2-2,CASSQVRTGELFF,TGTGCCAGCAGCCAAGTTCGCACCGGGGAGCTGTTTTTT
TRBD2,few,TRBV29-1,TRBJ2-7,CSVVQREYNEQYF,TGCAGCGTTGTCCAGCGGGAGTACAACGAGCAGTACTTC
.,few,TRBV10-1,TRBJ2-4,CASSEAGRPNIQYF,TGCGCCAGCAGTGAGGCAGGTCGGCCAAACATTCAGTACTTC
.,.,TRBV7-2,TRBJ2-3,CASSLSRGGDTQYF,TGTGCCAGCAGCTTAAGTAGGGGGGGAGATACGCAGTATTTT
.,.,TRBV29-1,TRBJ2-3,CSATNFWGEGSTDTQYF,TGCAGCGCCACAAATTTTTGGGGAGAGGGAAGCACAGATACGCAGTATTTT
TRBD2,few,TRBV29-1,TRBJ2-5,CSTGRGLAGGGETQYF,TGCAGCACAGGGAGGGGGCTAGCGGGAGGAGGAGAGACCCAGTACTTC
.,.,TRBV29-1,TRBJ2-5,CSVEVTETQYF,TGCAGCGTTGAAGTAACTGAGACCCAGTACTTC
.,.,TRBV2,TRBJ2-1,CASRSGTRYNEQFF,TGTGCCAGCAGGTCCGGGACAAGATACAATGAGCAGTTCTTC
.,.,TRBV29-1,TRBJ2-5,CSVGGTGAQETQYF,TGCAGCGTTGGTGGGACCGGGGCCCAAGAGACCCAGTACTTC
.,few,TRBV18,TRBJ2-1,CASSPPASSYNEQFF,TGTGCCAGCTCACCACCAGCTTCCTCCTACAATGAGCAGTTCTTC
.,few,TRBV28,TRBJ1-1,CASIPHRAGGGTEAFF,TGTGCCAGCATCCCCCACCGGGCGGGGGGGGGCACTGAAGCTTTCTTT
TRBD1,few,TRBV19,TRBJ1-1,CASIQQGEITEAFF,TGTGCCAGTATCCAACAGGGGGAAATAACTGAAGCTTTCTTT
.,.,TRBV23-1,TRBJ2-3,CASSQHVGDTQYF,TGCGCCAGCAGTCAACACGTTGGAGATACGCAGTATTTT
.,.,TRBV12-5,TRBJ1-2,CASGLTGTGNIPSF,TGTGCTAGTGGTTTGACGGGTACCGGGAACATACCCAGCTTC
.,.,TRBV4-1,TRBJ1-1,CASSQAFLVNTEAFF,TGCGCCAGCAGCCAGGCCTTCCTAGTGAACACTGAAGCTTTCTTT
.,few,TRBV29-1,TRBJ1-1,CSATENTEAFF,TGCAGCGCCACAGAGAACACTGAAGCTTTCTTT
TRBD1,.,TRBV5-6,TRBJ2-5,CASTIGTGVQETQYF,TGTGCCAGCACCATCGGGACAGGAGTACAAGAGACCCAGTACTTC
.,few,TRBV29-1,TRBJ2-2,CSAGPGTGELFF,TGCAGCGCCGGACCGGGGACCGGGGAGCTGTTTTTT
.,.,TRBV29-1,TRBJ1-3,CSVGLRLGNTIYF,TGCAGCGTTGGTCTGAGGTTGGGAAACACCATATATTTT
.,once,TRBV5-1,TRBJ2-3,CASSFDSVADTQYF,TGCGCCAGCAGCTTCGACAGTGTTGCAGATACGCAGTATTTT
.,.,TRBV30,TRBJ1-1,CAWEENYRTEAFF,TGTGCCTGGGAAGAAAACTATCGGACTGAAGCTTTCTTT
.,few,TRBV5-1,TRBJ2-3,CASGVTDTQYF,TGCGCCAGCGGAGTTACAGATACGCAGTATTTT
TRBD1,.,TRBV29-1,TRBJ1-2,CSGGQGSYGYTF,TGCAGCGGAGGACAGGGCAGCTATGGCTACACCTTC
.,few,TRBV29-1,TRBJ2-3,CSVEFGGFPDTQYF,TGCAGCGTTGAATTTGGAGGGTTTCCAGATACGCAGTATTTT
.,few,TRBV29-1,TRBJ2-5,CSVVQQETQYF,TGCAGCGTTGTCCAGCAAGAGACCCAGTACTTC
.,.,TRBV12-5,TRBJ1-5,CASGLVPSGRHDQPQHF,TGTGCTAGTGGTTTGGTACCTTCTGGACGTCACGATCAGCCCCAGCATTTT
.,.,TRBV11-2,TRBJ2-1,CASSLLSGGNEQFF,TGTGCCAGCAGCTTATTGAGCGGTGGGAATGAGCAGTTCTTC
TRBD1,.,TRBV6-6,TRBJ1-1,CATALGQGNTEAFF,TGTGCCACCGCACTAGGACAGGGGAACACTGAAGCTTTCTTT
.,few,TRBV14,TRBJ2-1,CASSLGMGLQFF,TGTGCCAGCAGCCTCGGAATGGGTTTGCAATTCTTC
TRBD2,.,TRBV5-1,TRBJ2-1,CASSLSAGGPNEQFF,TGCGCCAGCAGCTTGAGTGCGGGAGGGCCGAATGAGCAGTTCTTC
TRBD2,.,TRBV4-1,TRBJ2-5,CASSQEWTSNPQYF,TGCGCCAGCAGCCAAGAATGGACTAGTAATCCCCAGTACTTC
TRBD2,few,TRBV11-2,TRBJ2-3,CASTRANSGNTDTQYF,TGTGCCAGCACGCGTGCCAACAGCGGGAACACAGATACGCAGTATTTT
.,few,TRBV29-1,TRBJ1-1,CSVVYLGRYSEAFF,TGCAGCGTTGTTTATCTGGGACGGTACAGTGAAGCTTTCTTT
TRBD2,.,TRBV29-1,TRBJ2-1,CSVEDSGVYNEQFF,TGCAGCGTTGAAGATAGCGGGGTTTACAATGAGCAGTTCTTC
.,.,TRBV28,TRBJ2-3,CASSLAGPSTDTQYF,TGTGCCAGCAGCCTCGCCGGACCCAGCACAGATACGCAGTATTTT
.,few,TRBV30,TRBJ2-7,CAWSGGIAYEQYF,TGTGCCTGGAGTGGGGGTATCGCCTACGAGCAGTACTTC
.,.,TRBV4-1,TRBJ2-7,CASSQATGKTYEQYF,TGCGCCAGCAGCCAAGCTACAGGGAAGACCTACGAGCAGTACTTC
.,few,TRBV29-1,TRBJ2-3,CSVLGHRTDTQYF,TGCAGCGTTCTCGGACATCGCACAGATACGCAGTATTTT
TRBD1,.,TRBV29-1,TRBJ2-7,CSGRDRVTYEQYF,TGCAGTGGCCGGGACAGGGTAACCTACGAGCAGTACTTC
TRBD1,.,TRBV18,TRBJ2-1,CASSPRTGWANEQFF,TGTGCCAGCTCGCCCCGGACAGGGTGGGCGAATGAGCAGTTCTTC
.,.,TRBV30,TRBJ2-4,CAWSVLEDPENIQYF,TGTGCCTGGAGTGTACTGGAGGACCCCGAAAACATTCAGTACTTC
.,.,TRBV29-1,TRBJ2-1,CSVGARSEQFF,TGCAGCGTCGGGGCCCGAAGTGAGCAGTTCTTC
TRBD1,few,TRBV29-1,TRBJ2-7,CSVTRQGSSYEQYF,TGCAGCGTAACCCGACAGGGAAGCTCCTACGAGCAGTACTTC